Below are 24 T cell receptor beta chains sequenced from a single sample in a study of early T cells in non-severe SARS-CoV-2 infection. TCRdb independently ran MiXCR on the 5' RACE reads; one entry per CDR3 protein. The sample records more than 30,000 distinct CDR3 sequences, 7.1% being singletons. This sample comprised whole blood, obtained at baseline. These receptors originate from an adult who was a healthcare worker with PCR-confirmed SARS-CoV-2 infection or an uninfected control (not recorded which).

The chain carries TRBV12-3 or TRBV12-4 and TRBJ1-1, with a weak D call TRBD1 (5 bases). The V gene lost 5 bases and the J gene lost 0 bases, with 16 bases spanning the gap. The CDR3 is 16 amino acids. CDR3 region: CASSPGAAFMNTEAFF. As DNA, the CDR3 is TGTGCCAGCAGTCCCGGGGCAGCCTTCATGAACACTGAAGCTTTCTTT.

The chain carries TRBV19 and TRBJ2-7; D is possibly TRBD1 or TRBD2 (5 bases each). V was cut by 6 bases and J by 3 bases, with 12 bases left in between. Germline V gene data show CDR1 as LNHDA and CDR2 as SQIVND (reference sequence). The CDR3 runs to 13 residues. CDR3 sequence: CASSPRDGYEQYV. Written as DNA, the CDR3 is TGTGCCAGTAGCCCCCGGGACGGCTACGAGCAGTACGTC.

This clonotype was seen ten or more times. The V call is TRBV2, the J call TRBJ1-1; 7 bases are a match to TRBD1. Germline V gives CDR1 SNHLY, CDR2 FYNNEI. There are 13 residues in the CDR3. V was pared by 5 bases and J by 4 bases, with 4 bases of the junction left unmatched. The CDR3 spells CASSLRDSTEAFF. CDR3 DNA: TGTGCCAGCAGTCTACGGGACAGCACTGAAGCTTTCTTT.

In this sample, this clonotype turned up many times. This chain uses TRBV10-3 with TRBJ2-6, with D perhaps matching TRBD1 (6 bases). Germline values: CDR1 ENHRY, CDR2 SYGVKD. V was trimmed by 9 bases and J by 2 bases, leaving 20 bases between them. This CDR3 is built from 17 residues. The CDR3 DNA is TGTGCCATGACCTCGGCAGGGGCAATGGCTGGGGCCAACGTCCTGACTTTC. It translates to CAMTSAGAMAGANVLTF.

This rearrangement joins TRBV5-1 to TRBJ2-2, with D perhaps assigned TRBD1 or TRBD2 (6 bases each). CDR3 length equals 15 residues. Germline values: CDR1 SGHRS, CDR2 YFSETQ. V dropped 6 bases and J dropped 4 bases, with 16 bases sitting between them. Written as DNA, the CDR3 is TGCGCCAGCATGGTAACGGGGGCTGGCACCGGGGAGCTGTTTTTT. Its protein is CASMVTGAGTGELFF.

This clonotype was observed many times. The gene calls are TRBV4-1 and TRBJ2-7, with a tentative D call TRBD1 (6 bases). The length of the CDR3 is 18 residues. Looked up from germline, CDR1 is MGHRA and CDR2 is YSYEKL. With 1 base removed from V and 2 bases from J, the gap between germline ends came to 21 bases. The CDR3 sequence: CASSQVEIGGERAYEQYF. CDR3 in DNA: TGCGCCAGCAGCCAAGTTGAAATTGGGGGCGAGAGAGCCTACGAGCAGTACTTC.

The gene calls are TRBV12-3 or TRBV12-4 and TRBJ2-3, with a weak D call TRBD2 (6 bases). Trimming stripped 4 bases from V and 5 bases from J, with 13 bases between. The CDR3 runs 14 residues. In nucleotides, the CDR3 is TGTGCCAGCAGTTCCCCCGGGAGCGGAGATACGCAGTATTTT. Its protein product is CASSSPGSGDTQYF.

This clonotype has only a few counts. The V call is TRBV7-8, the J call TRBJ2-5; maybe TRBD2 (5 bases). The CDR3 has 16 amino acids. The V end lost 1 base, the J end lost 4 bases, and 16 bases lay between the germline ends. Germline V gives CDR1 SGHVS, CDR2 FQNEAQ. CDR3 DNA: TGTGCCAGCAGCTTAGGATTAGGCGGGTTGGGAGAGACCCAGTACTTC. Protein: CASSLGLGGLGETQYF.

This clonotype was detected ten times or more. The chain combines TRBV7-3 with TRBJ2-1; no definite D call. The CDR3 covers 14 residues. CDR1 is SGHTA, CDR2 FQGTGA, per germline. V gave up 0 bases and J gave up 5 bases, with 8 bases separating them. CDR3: CASSLTVFDNEQFF. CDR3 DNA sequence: TGTGCCAGCAGCTTAACGGTGTTCGACAATGAGCAGTTCTTC.

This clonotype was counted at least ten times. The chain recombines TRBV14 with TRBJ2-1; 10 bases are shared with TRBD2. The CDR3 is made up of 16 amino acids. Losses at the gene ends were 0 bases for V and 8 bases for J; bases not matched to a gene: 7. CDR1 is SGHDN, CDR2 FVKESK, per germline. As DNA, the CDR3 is TGTGCCAGCAGCCAAGATGAGTCTAGCGGGAGTCATGAGCAGTTCTTC. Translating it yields CASSQDESSGSHEQFF.

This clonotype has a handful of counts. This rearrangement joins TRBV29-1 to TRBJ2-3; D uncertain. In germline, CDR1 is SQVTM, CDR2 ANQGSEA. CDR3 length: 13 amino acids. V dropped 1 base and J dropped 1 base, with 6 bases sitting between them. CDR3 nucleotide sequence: TGCAGCGTTGAAGTTGGGGGCACAGATACGCAGTATTTT. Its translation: CSVEVGGTDTQYF.

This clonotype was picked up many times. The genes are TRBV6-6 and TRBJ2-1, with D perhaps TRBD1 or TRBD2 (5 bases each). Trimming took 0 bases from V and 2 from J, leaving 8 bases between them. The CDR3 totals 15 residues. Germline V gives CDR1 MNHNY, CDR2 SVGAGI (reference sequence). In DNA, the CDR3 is TGTGCCAGCAGTTACTCCGTGGGACCCTACAATGAGCAGTTCTTC. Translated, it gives CASSYSVGPYNEQFF.

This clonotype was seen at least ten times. The CDR3 region has the DNA TGTGCCAGCAGTGAACTTATCGGAACAACTAATGAAAAACTGTTTTTT. Protein: CASSELIGTTNEKLFF. The chain links TRBV6-1 to TRBJ1-4; D is undetermined. The V and J ends lost 2 bases and 0 bases respectively, with 10 bases between them. This CDR3 is built from 16 residues. CDR1 and CDR2 (germline): MNHNS, SASEGT.

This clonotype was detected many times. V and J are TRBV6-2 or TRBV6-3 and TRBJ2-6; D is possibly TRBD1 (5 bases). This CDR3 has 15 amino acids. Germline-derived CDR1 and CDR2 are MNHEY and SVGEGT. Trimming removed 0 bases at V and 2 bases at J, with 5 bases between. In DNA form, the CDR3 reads TGTGCCAGCAGTTACTCAGGGGCTGGGGCCAACGTCCTGACTTTC. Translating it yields CASSYSGAGANVLTF.

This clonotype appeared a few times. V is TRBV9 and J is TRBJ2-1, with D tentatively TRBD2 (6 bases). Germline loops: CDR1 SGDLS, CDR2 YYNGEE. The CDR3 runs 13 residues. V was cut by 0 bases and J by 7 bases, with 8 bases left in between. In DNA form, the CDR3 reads TGTGCCAGCAGCGTAGTGGAGGGGAATGAGCAGTTCTTC. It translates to CASSVVEGNEQFF.

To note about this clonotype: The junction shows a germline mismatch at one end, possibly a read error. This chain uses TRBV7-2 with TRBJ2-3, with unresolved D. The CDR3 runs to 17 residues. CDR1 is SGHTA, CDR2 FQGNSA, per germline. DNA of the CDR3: TGCGCCAGCAGCTTAGGTCGCCTCTCGACGCACACAGATACGCAGTATTTT. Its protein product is CASSLGRLSTHTDTQYF.

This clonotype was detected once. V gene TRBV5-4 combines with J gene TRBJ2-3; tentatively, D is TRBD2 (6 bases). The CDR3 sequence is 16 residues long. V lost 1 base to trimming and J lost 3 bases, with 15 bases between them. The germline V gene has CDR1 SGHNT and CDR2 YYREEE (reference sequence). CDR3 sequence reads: CASSLPGLLRTDTQYF. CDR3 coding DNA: TGTGCCAGCAGCTTGCCGGGACTTCTGAGGACAGATACGCAGTATTTT.

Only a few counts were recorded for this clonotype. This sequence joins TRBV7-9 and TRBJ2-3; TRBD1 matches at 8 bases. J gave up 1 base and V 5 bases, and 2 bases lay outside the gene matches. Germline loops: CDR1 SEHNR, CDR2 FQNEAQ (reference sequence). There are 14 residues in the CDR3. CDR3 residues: CASSTGGGTDTQYF. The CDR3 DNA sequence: TGTGCCAGCAGCACAGGGGGTGGCACAGATACGCAGTATTTT.

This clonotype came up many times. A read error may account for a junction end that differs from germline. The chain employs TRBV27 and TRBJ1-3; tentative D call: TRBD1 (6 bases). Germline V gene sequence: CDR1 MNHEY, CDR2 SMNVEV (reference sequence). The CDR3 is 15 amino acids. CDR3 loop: CASSPTQGSENTIYF. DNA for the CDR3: TGTGCCAGCAGTCCTACACAGGGCTCTGAAAACACCATATATTTT.

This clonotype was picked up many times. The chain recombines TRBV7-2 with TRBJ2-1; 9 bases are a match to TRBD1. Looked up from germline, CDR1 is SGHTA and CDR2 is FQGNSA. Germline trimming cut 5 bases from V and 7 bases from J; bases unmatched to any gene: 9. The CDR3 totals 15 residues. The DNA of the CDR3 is TGTGCCAGCAGCCCTCCCGGGACAGGGAGGAATGAGCAGTTCTTC. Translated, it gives CASSPPGTGRNEQFF.

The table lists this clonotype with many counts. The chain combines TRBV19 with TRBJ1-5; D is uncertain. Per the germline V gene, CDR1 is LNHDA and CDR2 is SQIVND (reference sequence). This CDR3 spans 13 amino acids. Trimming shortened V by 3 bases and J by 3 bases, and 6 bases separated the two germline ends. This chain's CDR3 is CASSMQVNQPQHF. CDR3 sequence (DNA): TGTGCCAGTAGTATGCAGGTCAATCAGCCCCAGCATTTT.

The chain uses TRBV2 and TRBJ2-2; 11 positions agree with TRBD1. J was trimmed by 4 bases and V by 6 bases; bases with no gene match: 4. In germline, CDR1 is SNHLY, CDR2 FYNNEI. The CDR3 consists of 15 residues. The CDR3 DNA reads TGTGCCAGCAGAAAAGGACAGGGGGCCACCGGGGAGCTGTTTTTT. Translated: CASRKGQGATGELFF. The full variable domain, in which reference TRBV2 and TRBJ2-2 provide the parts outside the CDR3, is EPEVTQTPSHQVTQMGQEVILRCVPISNHLYFYWYRQILGQKVEFLVSFYNNEISEKSEIFDDQFSVERPDGSNFTLKIRSTKLEDSAMYFCASRKGQGATGELFFGEGSRLTVL.

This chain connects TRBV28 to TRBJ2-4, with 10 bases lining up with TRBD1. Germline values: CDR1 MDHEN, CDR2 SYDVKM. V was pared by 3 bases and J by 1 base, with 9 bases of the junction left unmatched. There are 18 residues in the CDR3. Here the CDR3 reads CASSLPRQGAGAKNIQYF. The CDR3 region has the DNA TGTGCCAGCAGTTTGCCGAGACAGGGGGCAGGGGCCAAAAACATTCAGTACTTC.

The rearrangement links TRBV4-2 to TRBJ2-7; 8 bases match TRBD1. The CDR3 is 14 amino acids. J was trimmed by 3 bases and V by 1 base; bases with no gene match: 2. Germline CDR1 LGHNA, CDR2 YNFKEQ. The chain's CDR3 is CASSQGGQGYEQYF. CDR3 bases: TGTGCCAGCAGCCAAGGCGGACAGGGCTACGAGCAGTACTTC.